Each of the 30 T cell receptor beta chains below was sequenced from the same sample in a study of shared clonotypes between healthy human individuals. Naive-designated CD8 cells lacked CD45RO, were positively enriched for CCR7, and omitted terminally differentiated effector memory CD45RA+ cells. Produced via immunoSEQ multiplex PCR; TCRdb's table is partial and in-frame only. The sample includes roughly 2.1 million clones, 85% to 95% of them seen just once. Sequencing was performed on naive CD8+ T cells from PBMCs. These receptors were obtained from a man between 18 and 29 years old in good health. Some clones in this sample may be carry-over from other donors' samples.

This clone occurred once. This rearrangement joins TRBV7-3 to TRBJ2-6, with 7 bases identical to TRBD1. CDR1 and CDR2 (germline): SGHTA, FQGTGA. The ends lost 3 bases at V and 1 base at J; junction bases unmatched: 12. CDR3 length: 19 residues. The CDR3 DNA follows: TGTGCCAGCAGCTTCTCGGTTCGACAGGGAACATCTGGGGCCAACGTCCTGACTTTC. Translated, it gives CASSFSVRQGTSGANVLTF.

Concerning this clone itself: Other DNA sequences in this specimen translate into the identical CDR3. The CDR3 is CASSPGTANTEAFF. CDR3 sequence (DNA): TGTGCCAGTAGTCCGGGGACAGCAAACACTGAAGCTTTCTTT. The chain employs TRBV19 and TRBJ1-1, with 7 nucleotides matching TRBD1. The CDR3 runs to 14 residues. Germline loops: CDR1 LNHDA, CDR2 SQIVND (reference sequence). V dropped 5 bases and J dropped 2; count of bases not matched to a gene: 5.

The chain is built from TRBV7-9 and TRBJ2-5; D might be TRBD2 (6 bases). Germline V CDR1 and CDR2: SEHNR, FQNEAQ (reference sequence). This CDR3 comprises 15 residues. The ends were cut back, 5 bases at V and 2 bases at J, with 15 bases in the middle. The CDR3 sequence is CASSVRSSEQETQYF. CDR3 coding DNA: TGTGCCAGCAGCGTTCGGTCTAGCGAGCAAGAGACCCAGTACTTC.

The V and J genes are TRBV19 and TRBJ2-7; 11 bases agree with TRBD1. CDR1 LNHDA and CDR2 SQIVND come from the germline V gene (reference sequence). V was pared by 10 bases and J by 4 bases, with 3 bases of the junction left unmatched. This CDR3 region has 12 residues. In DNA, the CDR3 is TGTGCCACCGGGGACAGGGGGTACGAGCAGTACTTC. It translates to CATGDRGYEQYF.

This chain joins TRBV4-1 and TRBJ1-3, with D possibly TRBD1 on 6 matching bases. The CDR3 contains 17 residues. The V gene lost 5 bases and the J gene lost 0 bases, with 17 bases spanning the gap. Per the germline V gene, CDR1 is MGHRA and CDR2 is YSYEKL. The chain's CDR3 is CASSAYSDSSSGNTIYF. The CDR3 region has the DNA TGCGCCAGCAGCGCCTATTCGGACAGCAGCTCTGGAAACACCATATATTTT.

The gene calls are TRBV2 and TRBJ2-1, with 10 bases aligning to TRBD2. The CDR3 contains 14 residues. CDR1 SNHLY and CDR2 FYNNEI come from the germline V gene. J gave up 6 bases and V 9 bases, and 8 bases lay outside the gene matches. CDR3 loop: CASPRLAGGNEQFF. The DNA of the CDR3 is TGTGCCAGTCCCCGACTAGCGGGCGGCAATGAGCAGTTCTTC.

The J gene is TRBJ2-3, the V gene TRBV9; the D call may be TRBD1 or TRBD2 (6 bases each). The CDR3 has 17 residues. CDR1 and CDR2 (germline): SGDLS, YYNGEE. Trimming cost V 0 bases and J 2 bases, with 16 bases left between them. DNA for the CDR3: TGTGCCAGCAGCGTAGCTCTCGGCAGGGGACTCACAGATACGCAGTATTTT. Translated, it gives CASSVALGRGLTDTQYF.

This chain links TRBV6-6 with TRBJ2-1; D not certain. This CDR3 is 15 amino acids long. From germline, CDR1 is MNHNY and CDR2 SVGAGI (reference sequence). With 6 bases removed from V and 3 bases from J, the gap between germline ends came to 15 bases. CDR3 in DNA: TGTGCCAGCAGCGTAGACCAATCCTACTACAATGAGCAGTTCTTC. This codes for CASSVDQSYYNEQFF.

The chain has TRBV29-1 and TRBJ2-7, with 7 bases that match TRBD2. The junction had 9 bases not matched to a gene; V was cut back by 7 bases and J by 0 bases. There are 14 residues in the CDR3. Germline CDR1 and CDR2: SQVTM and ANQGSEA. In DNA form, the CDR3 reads TGCAGCGCCCAAAAAGGGACTAACTCCTACGAGCAGTACTTC. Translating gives CSAQKGTNSYEQYF.

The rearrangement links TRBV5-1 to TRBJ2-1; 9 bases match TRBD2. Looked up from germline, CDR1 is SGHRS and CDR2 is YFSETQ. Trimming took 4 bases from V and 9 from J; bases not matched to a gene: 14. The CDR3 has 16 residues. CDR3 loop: CASSTPGGRAGGEQFF. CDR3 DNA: TGCGCCAGCAGCACCCCTGGCGGGAGGGCCGGTGGTGAGCAGTTCTTC.

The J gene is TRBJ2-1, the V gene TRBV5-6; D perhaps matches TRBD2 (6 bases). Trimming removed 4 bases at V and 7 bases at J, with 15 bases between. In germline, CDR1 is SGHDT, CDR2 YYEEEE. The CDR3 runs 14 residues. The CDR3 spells CASSADLATNEQFF. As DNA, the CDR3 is TGTGCCAGCAGCGCGGACCTAGCGACGAATGAGCAGTTCTTC.

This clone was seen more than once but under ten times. The CDR3 loop is CAWSEQGFSTEAFF. The CDR3 DNA reads TGTGCCTGGAGTGAACAGGGTTTCTCCACTGAAGCTTTCTTT. This chain links TRBV30 with TRBJ1-1, with D maybe TRBD1 (6 bases). This CDR3 contains 14 residues. Germline V lookup: CDR1 GTSNPN, CDR2 SVGIG (reference sequence). V lost 1 base and J 4 bases, leaving 13 bases between the germline ends.

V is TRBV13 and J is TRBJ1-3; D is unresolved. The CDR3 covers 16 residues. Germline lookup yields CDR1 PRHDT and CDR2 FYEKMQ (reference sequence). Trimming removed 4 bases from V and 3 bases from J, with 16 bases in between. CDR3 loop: CASSSIRGVGGNTIYF. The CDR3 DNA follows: TGTGCCAGCAGCTCTATTCGCGGCGTTGGTGGAAACACCATATATTTT.

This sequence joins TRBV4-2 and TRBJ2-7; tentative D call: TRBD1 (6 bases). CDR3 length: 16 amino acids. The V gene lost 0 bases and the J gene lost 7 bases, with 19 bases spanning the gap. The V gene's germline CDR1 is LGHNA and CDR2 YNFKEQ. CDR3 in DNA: TGTGCCAGCAGCCAAGATCCCGGCCCCAGGGGTGGGGAGCAGTACTTC. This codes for CASSQDPGPRGGEQYF.

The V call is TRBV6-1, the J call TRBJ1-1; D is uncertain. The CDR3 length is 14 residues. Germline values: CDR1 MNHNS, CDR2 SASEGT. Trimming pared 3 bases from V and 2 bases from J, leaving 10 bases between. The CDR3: CASSEFQTNTEAFF. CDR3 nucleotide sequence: TGTGCCAGCAGTGAGTTTCAGACCAACACTGAAGCTTTCTTT.

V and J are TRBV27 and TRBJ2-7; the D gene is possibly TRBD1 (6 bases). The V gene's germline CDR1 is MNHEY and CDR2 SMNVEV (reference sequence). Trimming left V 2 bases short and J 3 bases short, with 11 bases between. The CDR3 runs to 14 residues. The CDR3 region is CASSLGQTYYEQYF. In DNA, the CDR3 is TGTGCCAGCAGTTTAGGACAGACCTACTACGAGCAGTACTTC.

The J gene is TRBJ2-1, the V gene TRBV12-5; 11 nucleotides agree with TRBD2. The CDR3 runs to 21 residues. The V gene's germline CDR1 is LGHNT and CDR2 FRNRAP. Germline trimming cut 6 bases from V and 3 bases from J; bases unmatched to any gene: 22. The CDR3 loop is CASGPPGTDLDGTSGYNEQFF. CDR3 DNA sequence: TGTGCTAGTGGCCCCCCTGGGACAGACTTGGACGGGACTAGCGGCTACAATGAGCAGTTCTTC. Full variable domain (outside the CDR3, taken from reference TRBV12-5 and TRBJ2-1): DARVTQTPRHKVTEMGQEVTMRCQPILGHNTVFWYRQTMMQGLELLAYFRNRAPLDDSGMPKDRFSAEMPDATLATLKIQPSEPRDSAVYFCASGPPGTDLDGTSGYNEQFFGPGTRLTVL.

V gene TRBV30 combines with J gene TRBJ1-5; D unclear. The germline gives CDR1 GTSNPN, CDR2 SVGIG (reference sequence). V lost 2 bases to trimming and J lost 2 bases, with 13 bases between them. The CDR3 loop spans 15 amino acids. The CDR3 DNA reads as TGTGCCTGGAGTTCGCACCCTGGTGGCAATCAGCCCCAGCATTTT. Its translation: CAWSSHPGGNQPQHF.

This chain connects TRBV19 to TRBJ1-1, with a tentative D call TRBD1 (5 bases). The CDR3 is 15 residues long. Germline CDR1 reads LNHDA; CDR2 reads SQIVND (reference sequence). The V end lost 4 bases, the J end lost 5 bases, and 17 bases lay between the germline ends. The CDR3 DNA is TGTGCCAGTAGTACCGACCCAGGCGGGGGAACTGAAGCTTTCTTT. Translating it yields CASSTDPGGGTEAFF.

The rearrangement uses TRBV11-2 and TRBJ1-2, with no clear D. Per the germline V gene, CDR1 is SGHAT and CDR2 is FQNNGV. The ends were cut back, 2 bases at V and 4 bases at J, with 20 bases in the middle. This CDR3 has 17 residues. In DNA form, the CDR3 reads TGTGCCAGCAGCTTACCCGCACGTATTACAACGGGCTATGGCTACACCTTC. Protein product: CASSLPARITTGYGYTF.

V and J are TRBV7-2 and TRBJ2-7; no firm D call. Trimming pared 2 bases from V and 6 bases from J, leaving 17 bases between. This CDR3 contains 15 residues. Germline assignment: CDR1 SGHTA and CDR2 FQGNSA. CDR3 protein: CASSLLGPKPLEQYF. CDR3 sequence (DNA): TGTGCCAGCAGCTTACTCGGACCCAAACCCCTCGAGCAGTACTTC.

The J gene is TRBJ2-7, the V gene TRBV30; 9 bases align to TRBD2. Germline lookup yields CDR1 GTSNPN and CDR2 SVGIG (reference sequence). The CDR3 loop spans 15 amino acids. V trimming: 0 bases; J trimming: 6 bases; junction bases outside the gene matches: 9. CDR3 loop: CAWSVRGGRASEQYF. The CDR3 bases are TGTGCCTGGAGTGTACGGGGCGGGAGGGCCTCCGAGCAGTACTTC. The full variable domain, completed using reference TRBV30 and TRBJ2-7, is SQTIHQWPATLVQPVGSPLSLECTVEGTSNPNLYWYRQAAGRGLQLLFYSVGIGQISSEVPQNLSASRPQDRQFILSSKKLLLSDSGFYLCAWSVRGGRASEQYFGPGTRLTVT.

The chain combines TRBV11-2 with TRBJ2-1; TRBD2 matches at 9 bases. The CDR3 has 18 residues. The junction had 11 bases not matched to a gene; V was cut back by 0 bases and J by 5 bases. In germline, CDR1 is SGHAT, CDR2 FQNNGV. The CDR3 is CASSLDWFQTSGDNEQFF. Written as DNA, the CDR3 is TGTGCCAGCAGCTTAGATTGGTTTCAGACTAGCGGCGACAATGAGCAGTTCTTC.

In DNA form, the CDR3 reads TGTGCCAGTAGCCTGACAGGGATATCTGGAAACACCATATATTTT. Its translation: CASSLTGISGNTIYF. V gene TRBV19 combines with J gene TRBJ1-3, with TRBD1 matching 7 bases. Germline assignment: CDR1 LNHDA and CDR2 SQIVND (reference sequence). This CDR3 has 15 amino acids. Trimming removed 6 bases from V and 1 base from J; junction bases left unmatched: 6. Full variable domain (rest looked up from reference TRBV19 and TRBJ1-3): DGGITQSPKYLFRKEGQNVTLSCEQNLNHDAMYWYRQDPGQGLRLIYYSQIVNDFQKGDIAEGYSVSREKKESFPLTVTSAQKNPTAFYLCASSLTGISGNTIYFGEGSWLTVV.

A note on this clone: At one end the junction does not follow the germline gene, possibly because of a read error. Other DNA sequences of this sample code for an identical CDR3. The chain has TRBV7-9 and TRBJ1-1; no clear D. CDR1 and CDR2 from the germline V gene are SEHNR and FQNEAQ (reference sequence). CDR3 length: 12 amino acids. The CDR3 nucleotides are TGTGCCAGCAGCTTAGGAGGATCTGAGGCTTTCTTT. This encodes CASSLGGSEAFF.

For the CDR3, the DNA is TGTGCTAGTGCCGAGGGGGACTCCAGCACAGATACGCAGTATTTT. Amino acids: CASAEGDSSTDTQYF. V and J are TRBV12-5 and TRBJ2-3; either TRBD1 or TRBD2 may supply D (6 bases each). This CDR3 spans 15 amino acids. The germline V gene encodes CDR1 LGHNT and CDR2 FRNRAP. V lost 7 bases to trimming and J lost 0 bases, with 14 bases between them.

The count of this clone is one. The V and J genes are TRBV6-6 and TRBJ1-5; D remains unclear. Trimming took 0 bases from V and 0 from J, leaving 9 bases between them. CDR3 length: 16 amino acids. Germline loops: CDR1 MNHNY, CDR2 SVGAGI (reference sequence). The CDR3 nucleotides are TGTGCCAGCAGTTACTCGGCAGGTTATAGCAATCAGCCCCAGCATTTT. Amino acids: CASSYSAGYSNQPQHF.

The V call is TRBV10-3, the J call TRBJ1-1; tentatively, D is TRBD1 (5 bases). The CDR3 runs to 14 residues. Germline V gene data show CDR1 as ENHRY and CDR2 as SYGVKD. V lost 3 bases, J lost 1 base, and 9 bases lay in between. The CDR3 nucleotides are TGTGCCATCAGTGACCCGGGGCAGAACACTGAAGCTTTCTTT. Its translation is CAISDPGQNTEAFF.

The CDR3: CATDRGPSNQPQHF. For the CDR3, the DNA is TGTGCCACTGACAGGGGACCAAGCAATCAGCCCCAGCATTTT. The rearrangement joins TRBV6-6 to TRBJ1-5; 8 bases line up with TRBD1. Germline-derived CDR1 and CDR2 are MNHNY and SVGAGI (reference sequence). The junction had 6 bases not matched to a gene; V was cut back by 10 bases and J by 1 base. This CDR3 spans 14 amino acids.

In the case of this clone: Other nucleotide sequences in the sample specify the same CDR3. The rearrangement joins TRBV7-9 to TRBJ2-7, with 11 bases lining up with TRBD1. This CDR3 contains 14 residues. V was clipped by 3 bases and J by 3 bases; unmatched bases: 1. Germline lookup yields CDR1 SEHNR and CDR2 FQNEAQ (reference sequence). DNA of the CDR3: TGTGCCAGCAGCTTCGGGACAGGGGGCTACGAGCAGTACTTC. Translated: CASSFGTGGYEQYF. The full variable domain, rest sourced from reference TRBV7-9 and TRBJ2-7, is DTGVSQNPRHKITKRGQNVTFRCDPISEHNRLYWYRQTLGQGPEFLTYFQNEAQLEKSRLLSDRFSAERPKGSFSTLEIQRTEQGDSAMYLCASSFGTGGYEQYFGPGTRLTVT.